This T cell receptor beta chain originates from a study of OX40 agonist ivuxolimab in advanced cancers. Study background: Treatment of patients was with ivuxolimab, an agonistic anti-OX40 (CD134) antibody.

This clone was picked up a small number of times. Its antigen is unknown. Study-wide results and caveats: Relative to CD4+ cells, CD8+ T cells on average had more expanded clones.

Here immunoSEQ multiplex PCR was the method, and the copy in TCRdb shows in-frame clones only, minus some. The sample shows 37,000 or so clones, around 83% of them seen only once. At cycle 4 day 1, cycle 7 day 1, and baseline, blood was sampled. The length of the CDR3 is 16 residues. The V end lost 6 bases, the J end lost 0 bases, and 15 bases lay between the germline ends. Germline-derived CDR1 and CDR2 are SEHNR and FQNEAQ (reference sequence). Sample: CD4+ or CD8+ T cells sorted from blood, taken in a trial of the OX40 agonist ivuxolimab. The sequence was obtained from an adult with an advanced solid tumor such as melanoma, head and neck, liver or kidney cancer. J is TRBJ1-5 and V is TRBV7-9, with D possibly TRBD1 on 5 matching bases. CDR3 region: CASRPRTSYSNQPQHF. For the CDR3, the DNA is TGTGCCAGCAGACCCCGGACAAGTTATAGCAATCAGCCCCAGCATTTT.